These 19 T cell receptor beta chains originate from one sample sequenced in a study of T cell repertoires in aging, cancer and after chemotherapy. TRB rearrangements spanning V, D and J were amplified using mixed TRB-A/B primers. TCRdb reprocessed the multiplex PCR reads via MiXCR and lists one record per CDR3 protein. The sample lists 10,000 to 11,000 distinct CDR3 sequences, approximately 37% occurring once. Amplification of TCR beta used genomic DNA extracted from peripheral blood. The sequenced material came from blood. The receptor source for this set is a human donor in good health.

The CDR3 loop reads CASSSQDRGNQPQHF. The CDR3 DNA is TGTGCCAGCAGTTCTCAGGACAGGGGCAATCAGCCCCAGCATTTT. This chain links TRBV12-3 or TRBV12-4 with TRBJ1-5, with TRBD1 identical over 8 bases. The length of the CDR3 is 15 residues. V was pared by 4 bases and J by 2 bases, with 4 bases of the junction left unmatched.

This clonotype appeared a few times. The chain uses TRBV15 and TRBJ2-2, with 9 bases identical to TRBD1. This CDR3 has 16 amino acids. The trim removed 3 bases at V and 5 bases at J, leaving 7 bases unmatched. The germline V gene encodes CDR1 LNHNV and CDR2 YYDKDF (reference sequence). The CDR3 loop reads CATSSTGGWWTGELFF. The DNA for the CDR3 is TGTGCCACCAGCAGTACAGGGGGCTGGTGGACCGGGGAGCTGTTTTTT.

By share, this clonotype ranks as medium-sized. This sequence joins TRBV29-1 and TRBJ1-5, with D tentatively TRBD1 (6 bases). The CDR3 is 13 amino acids. Trimming took off 5 bases at V and 3 bases at J, with 11 bases between the two ends. In germline, CDR1 is SQVTM, CDR2 ANQGSEA. This chain's CDR3 is CSVTTGYNQPQHF. The DNA for the CDR3 is TGCAGCGTTACGACAGGTTACAATCAGCCCCAGCATTTT.

This clonotype turned up a few times. This chain connects TRBV19 to TRBJ1-3; D call uncertain. The V end lost 6 bases, the J end lost 0 bases, and 9 bases lay between the germline ends. CDR1 LNHDA and CDR2 SQIVND come from the germline V gene (reference sequence). This CDR3 comprises 14 residues. The CDR3 DNA is TGTGCCAGTAGCGATCTTAGCTCTGGAAACACCATATATTTT. It translates to CASSDLSSGNTIYF. The full variable domain, completed using reference TRBV19 and TRBJ1-3, is DGGITQSPKYLFRKEGQNVTLSCEQNLNHDAMYWYRQDPGQGLRLIYYSQIVNDFQKGDIAEGYSVSREKKESFPLTVTSAQKNPTAFYLCASSDLSSGNTIYFGEGSWLTVV.

This clonotype was detected only a few times. V is TRBV20-1 and J is TRBJ2-1, with TRBD2 matching 8 bases. Germline V gene sequence: CDR1 DFQATT, CDR2 SNEGSKA (reference sequence). This CDR3 spans 12 amino acids. Trimming at V came to 3 bases and at J to 9 bases, leaving 4 bases not matched to a gene. The CDR3 sequence: CSASGTRAEQFF. The CDR3 DNA sequence: TGCAGTGCTAGCGGGACTAGGGCTGAGCAGTTCTTC.

As to this clonotype: The junction differs from germline at one of its ends, possibly a read error. This chain links TRBV7-3 with TRBJ2-2; D is unresolved. The CDR3 is 15 amino acids. Looked up from germline, CDR1 is SGHTA and CDR2 is FQGTGA. The CDR3 spells CDSSLNRLNTGELFF. For the CDR3, the DNA is TGTGACAGCAGCTTAAACAGACTGAACACCGGGGAGCTGTTTTTT.

This chain joins TRBV27 and TRBJ1-5, with 7 bases fitting TRBD1. From germline, CDR1 is MNHEY and CDR2 SMNVEV (reference sequence). The length of the CDR3 is 15 residues. Trimming removed 4 bases from V and 3 bases from J; junction bases left unmatched: 6. CDR3 loop: CASSSSGTANQPQHF. CDR3 nucleotides: TGTGCCAGCAGTTCATCCGGGACAGCCAATCAGCCCCAGCATTTT.

The CDR3 sequence is CASSPLAGGFSTDTQYF. Here the CDR3 DNA reads TGTGCCAGCTCACCACTTGCAGGGGGCTTCAGCACAGATACGCAGTATTTT. The rearrangement uses TRBV6-5 and TRBJ2-3, with TRBD1 matching over 8 bases. V trimming: 8 bases; J trimming: 0 bases; junction bases outside the gene matches: 13. Germline-derived CDR1 and CDR2 are MNHEY and SVGAGI. This CDR3 is 17 amino acids long.

The CDR3 DNA is TGTGCCACCAGCAGTGGGGTAGGGTCCTACAATGAGCAGTTCTTC. It translates to CATSSGVGSYNEQFF. The J gene is TRBJ2-1, the V gene TRBV15; unclear D gene. The CDR3 is 15 residues long. The V end lost 3 bases, the J end lost 1 base, and 10 bases lay between the germline ends. CDR1 LNHNV and CDR2 YYDKDF come from the germline V gene (reference sequence).

The chain is built from TRBV5-4 and TRBJ1-4, with 8 bases that match TRBD1. The length of the CDR3 is 17 residues. J gave up 7 bases and V 4 bases, and 15 bases lay outside the gene matches. The germline V gene encodes CDR1 SGHNT and CDR2 YYREEE (reference sequence). DNA for the CDR3: TGTGCCAGCAGCCTTTCCTCGGACAGGGCGGTTGGTGAAAAACTGTTTTTT. This translates into CASSLSSDRAVGEKLFF. The whole variable domain, filled in from reference TRBV5-4 and TRBJ1-4, reads ETGVTQSPTHLIKTRGQQVTLRCSSQSGHNTVSWYQQALGQGPQFIFQYYREEENGRGNFPPRFSGLQFPNYSSELNVNALELDDSALYLCASSLSSDRAVGEKLFFGSGTQLSVL.

This clonotype was seen once. V is TRBV7-6 and J is TRBJ2-3, with 11 bases matching TRBD2. The CDR3 has 17 amino acids. With 5 bases clipped from V and 4 bases from J, the junction kept 11 bases outside the gene matches. Germline lookup yields CDR1 SGHVS and CDR2 FNYEAQ. Written as DNA, the CDR3 is TGTGCCAGCAGCATCTTTCCTAGCGGGGGGTGGTCAGATACGCAGTATTTT. Translating gives CASSIFPSGGWSDTQYF.

Relative to its sample, this clonotype is medium-sized. This chain connects TRBV29-1 to TRBJ2-7, with D uncertain. V was clipped by 7 bases and J by 4 bases, with 17 bases between them. Germline V gives CDR1 SQVTM, CDR2 ANQGSEA. The CDR3 is 13 amino acids. The CDR3 DNA follows: TGCAGCGCAAAGGGCAAAGACGGATACGAGCAGTACTTC. This encodes CSAKGKDGYEQYF.

The chain uses TRBV19 and TRBJ2-3; D not certain. The length of the CDR3 is 15 residues. CDR1 LNHDA and CDR2 SQIVND come from the germline V gene (reference sequence). Trimming took 2 bases from V and 0 from J, leaving 9 bases between them. The CDR3: CASSISAKSTDTQYF. The CDR3 DNA follows: TGTGCCAGTAGTATAAGTGCTAAGAGCACAGATACGCAGTATTTT.

This clonotype showed up just once. The chain combines TRBV6-9 with TRBJ1-2, with D perhaps matching TRBD1 (6 bases). The germline CDR1 and CDR2 sequences are MNHGY and SVAAGI. CDR3 length equals 16 residues. V shed 3 bases and J shed 3 bases, with 17 bases lying between them. The CDR3 nucleotides read TGTGCCAGCAGTTACTCGATACAGGGCTGGGACTATGGCTACACCTTC. This encodes CASSYSIQGWDYGYTF.

The chain is built from TRBV7-9 and TRBJ2-4; D unclear. CDR3 length: 13 residues. The V and J ends lost 1 base and 6 bases respectively, with 7 bases between them. The germline V gene has CDR1 SEHNR and CDR2 FQNEAQ (reference sequence). The CDR3 bases are TGTGCCAGCAGCTTAGGGGATCTAAACATTCAGTACTTC. Amino acids: CASSLGDLNIQYF.

This sequence joins TRBV19 and TRBJ1-5; D not certain. With 0 bases removed from V and 4 bases from J, the gap between germline ends came to 4 bases. The germline CDR1 and CDR2 sequences are LNHDA and SQIVND (reference sequence). The CDR3 is made up of 13 amino acids. In DNA form, the CDR3 reads TGTGCCAGTAGTATAGAGCGGAATCAGCCCCAGCATTTT. Translating it yields CASSIERNQPQHF.

CDR3 loop: CSVGGLNTDTQYF. The CDR3 nucleotides read TGCAGCGTGGGGGGTCTCAATACAGATACGCAGTATTTT. This rearrangement joins TRBV29-1 to TRBJ2-3; D might be TRBD2 (6 bases). CDR1 SQVTM and CDR2 ANQGSEA come from the germline V gene. The V and J ends lost 6 bases and 3 bases respectively, with 13 bases between them. CDR3 length equals 13 residues.

The chain carries TRBV20-1 and TRBJ2-1, with 8 bases matching TRBD1. There are 15 residues in the CDR3. CDR1 and CDR2 from the germline V gene are DFQATT and SNEGSKA (reference sequence). The junction had 7 bases not matched to a gene; V was cut back by 0 bases and J by 6 bases. The CDR3 loop is CSARDGAGGLNEQFF. The CDR3 DNA sequence: TGCAGTGCTAGAGATGGGGCAGGGGGCCTCAATGAGCAGTTCTTC.

The sample holds a few counts of this clonotype. The chain carries TRBV19 and TRBJ2-7, with 7 positions matching TRBD1. Unmatched junction bases numbered 5, after V lost 5 bases and J lost 1 base. Germline CDR1 is LNHDA and CDR2 is SQIVND (reference sequence). The CDR3 is 14 residues long. The CDR3 DNA sequence: TGTGCCAGTAGTCGACAGGGTCTTTCCTACGAGCAGTACTTC. Protein: CASSRQGLSYEQYF.